Listed below are T cell receptor beta chains from one sample, sequenced in a study of blood T cell repertoires in COVID-19. This table comes from immunoSEQ multiplex PCR, and its TCRdb copy is limited to in-frame clones, with some not included. The sample contains 250,000 or so clones, about 80% of which appear only once. Sequences were obtained from PBMCs or T cells enriched from blood (not recorded which). The receptor source for this set is a man in his 60s who had recovered from COVID-19. Both conserved end residues are part of each CDR3. Fields, in order: J gene, V gene, clone size, CDR3 length, D gene, CDR3 DNA, CDR3 protein. A D gene is named only where the DNA matches it firmly. Clone sizes are given selectively: once, few, many, or a class where the clone is expanded.

TRBJ1-6	TRBV6-1	once	15	TRBD1	TGTGCCAGCAGTGAGGGGGGACAGGGGGTGTCACCCCTCCACTTT	CASSEGGQGVSPLHF
TRBJ2-3	TRBV12-5	NA	14	NA	TGTGCTAGTGGTAGCCGACTTCAGTCGGATACGCAGTATTTT	CASGSRLQSDTQYF
TRBJ1-1	TRBV24-1	many	13	NA	TGTGCCACCAGTGACCCCTGGAACACTGAAGCTTTCTTT	CATSDPWNTEAFF
TRBJ1-5	TRBV19	few	18	NA	TGTGCCAGTAGTTTCGGGCCCGCGAGCGGGAGTAGCAATCAGCCCCAGCATTTT	CASSFGPASGSSNQPQHF
TRBJ2-6	TRBV9	NA	16	TRBD1	TGTGCCAGCAGCGAGACAGGGGGTGCGGGGGCCAACGTCCTGACTTTC	CASSETGGAGANVLTF
TRBJ2-7	TRBV6-5	once	15	TRBD1	TGTGCCAGCAGTTACACACAGGGGTCTCTTTACGAGCAGTACTTC	CASSYTQGSLYEQYF
TRBJ2-7	TRBV2	NA	18	TRBD1	TGTGCCAGCAGTGAATTTTTTCTGGGGGACAGGGAGTACCACGAGCAGTACTTC	CASSEFFLGDREYHEQYF
TRBJ2-2	TRBV6-5	NA	16	TRBD1	TGTGCCAGCAGTTACTCGTGGACAGGGCTTATCGGGGAGCTGTTTTTT	CASSYSWTGLIGELFF
TRBJ2-7	TRBV7-2	NA	15	TRBD2	TGTGCCAGCAGTCTAGCGGGGGACTATGGGTACGAGCAGTACTTC	CASSLAGDYGYEQYF
TRBJ2-7	TRBV7-6	NA	15	TRBD1	TGTGCCAGCAGCTCCAGGACAGGGAGCTCCTACGAGCAGTACTTC	CASSSRTGSSYEQYF
TRBJ1-3	TRBV4-3	NA	15	TRBD1	TGCGCCAGCAGCCCGACAGGGTCCAGGGGAAACACCATATATTTT	CASSPTGSRGNTIYF
TRBJ2-3	TRBV29-1	NA	18	TRBD2	TGCAGCGTGGACCCCGTTAGCGGGGGCGAACATGGGACAGATACGCAGTATTTT	CSVDPVSGGEHGTDTQYF
TRBJ1-5	TRBV6-2/TRBV6-3	once	15	NA	TGTGCCAGCAGCAAAGGACAGATTAGCAATCAGCCCCAGCATTTT	CASSKGQISNQPQHF
TRBJ1-1	TRBV5-6	NA	12	NA	TGTGCCAGCAGCTGGGGGCAGGGAGAGGCTTTCTTT	CASSWGQGEAFF
TRBJ2-7	TRBV12-3/TRBV12-4	NA	13	TRBD1	TGTGCCAGCAGCCCCGGGACAGGGTTAAAGCAGTACTTC	CASSPGTGLKQYF
TRBJ1-4	TRBV11-3	NA	13	NA	TGTGCCAGCAGCTTATCGGGGGACGAAAAACTGTTTTTT	CASSLSGDEKLFF
TRBJ1-1	TRBV6-1	few	14	NA	TGTGCCAGCAGTGAAGTGGAGATGAACACTGAAGCTTTCTTT	CASSEVEMNTEAFF
TRBJ1-6	TRBV5-1	NA	15	TRBD1	TGCGCCAGCAGCACGGCGACAGGGGATTATTCACCCCTCCACTTT	CASSTATGDYSPLHF
TRBJ1-5	TRBV7-2	NA	15	NA	TGTGCCAGCAGCTTCCTGGGAGGGGTTCTCTCACCCCAGCATTTT	CASSFLGGVLSPQHF
TRBJ2-2	TRBV25-1	NA	16	NA	TGTGCCACCGGGGGGCAGTCGTTTCAAACCACCGGGGAGCTGTTTTTT	CATGGQSFQTTGELFF
TRBJ1-6	TRBV18	NA	14	NA	TGTGCCAGCTCACCCCCAGGCGAAGGGGCACCCCTCCACTTT	CASSPPGEGAPLHF
TRBJ2-5	TRBV6-2/TRBV6-3	NA	14	NA	TGTGCCAGCAGTCCCGGGACTTTCCAAGAGACCCAGTACTTC	CASSPGTFQETQYF
TRBJ1-1	TRBV6-1	NA	13	NA	TGTGCCAGCAGTGAGCAAGCCGGTACTGAAGCTTTCTTT	CASSEQAGTEAFF
TRBJ1-2	TRBV3-1/TRBV3-2	once	13	NA	TGTGCCAGCAGCCAAGAAGGGAGGGGACCAAAAACCTTC	CASSQEGRGPKTF
TRBJ1-5	TRBV19	NA	13	NA	TGTGCCAGTAGTATTGCAGGGTTTCAGCCCCAGCATTTT	CASSIAGFQPQHF
TRBJ2-3	TRBV9	NA	16	TRBD2	TGTGCCAGCAGCGATCTGACTAGCGGGGGCACAGATACGCAGTATTTT	CASSDLTSGGTDTQYF
TRBJ2-2	TRBV19	NA	14	TRBD2	TGTGCCAGTAGGACTAGCGGGGGGGCCGGGGAGCTGTTTTTT	CASRTSGGAGELFF
TRBJ1-6	TRBV7-2	once	15	TRBD1	TGTGCCAGCAGCTTAGAAGGGACAGCAAATTCACCCCTCCACTTT	CASSLEGTANSPLHF
TRBJ2-3	TRBV5-1	NA	14	NA	TGCGCCAGCAGCTTGGAGGGGGTTCCAGATACGCAGTATTTT	CASSLEGVPDTQYF
TRBJ2-7	TRBV29-1	NA	15	TRBD1	TGCAGCGTTGACTACCAGGGACAGGGAGCGGACGAGCAGTACTTC	CSVDYQGQGADEQYF
TRBJ2-3	TRBV7-6	NA	15	TRBD1	TGTGCCAGCAGCATCCCGACAGGGCCCACAGATACGCAGTATTTT	CASSIPTGPTDTQYF
TRBJ1-2	TRBV24-1	NA	13	NA	TGTGCCACCAGTGATCCTCTCAACTATGGCTACACCTTC	CATSDPLNYGYTF
TRBJ2-2	TRBV5-1	NA	14	NA	TGCGCCAGCAGCTTGGTGGTAGCGGTCGGGGAGCTGTTTTTT	CASSLVVAVGELFF
TRBJ1-2	TRBV7-9	NA	16	TRBD1	TGTGCCAGCAGCAAAGAAGACAGGGGGCGGTCGAGTGGCTACACCTTC	CASSKEDRGRSSGYTF
TRBJ1-5	TRBV24-1	NA	19	NA	TGTGCCACCAGTATGTGGCTGGGACACGAAATCGATAGCAATCAGCCCCAGCATTTT	CATSMWLGHEIDSNQPQHF
TRBJ1-1	TRBV2	few	14	TRBD1	TGTGCCAGCAGTTTCTCGGGACAGGTGTCTGAAGCTTTCTTT	CASSFSGQVSEAFF
TRBJ1-5	TRBV18	NA	16	TRBD1	TGTGCCAGCTCAATGAAACCGGGACAGGGGAATCAGCCCCAGCATTTT	CASSMKPGQGNQPQHF
TRBJ1-5	TRBV5-1	few	16	NA	TGCGCCAGCAAGGAGGGCCATTCAGATAGCAATCAGCCCCAGCATTTT	CASKEGHSDSNQPQHF
TRBJ2-5	TRBV4-1	NA	15	NA	TGCGCCAGCAGCCAAGAGCGGGGCCTGCAAGAGACCCAGTACTTC	CASSQERGLQETQYF
TRBJ1-4	TRBV6-6	NA	14	NA	TGTGCCAGCACCCCCGGCACAGAAGTTGAAAAACTGTTTTTT	CASTPGTEVEKLFF
TRBJ2-5	TRBV5-1	NA	14	NA	TGCGCCAGCAGCTCCTCCGGGACTCGAGAGACCCAGTACTTC	CASSSSGTRETQYF
TRBJ2-7	TRBV5-5	NA	15	NA	TGTGCCAGCAGCTTGGAGGGGTTGAGCTCCTACGAGCAGTACTTC	CASSLEGLSSYEQYF
TRBJ1-5	TRBV2	NA	13	TRBD1	TGTGCCAGCAGTACAGGGGATAATCAGCCCCAGCATTTT	CASSTGDNQPQHF
TRBJ1-1	TRBV18	once	16	NA	TGTGCCAGCTCACCCCTTGGGGGGGCTACGAACACTGAAGCTTTCTTT	CASSPLGGATNTEAFF
TRBJ1-2	TRBV11-3	once	16	NA	TGTGCCAGCAGTCTTAACGGAGGCGGTGCTAACTATGGCTACACCTTC	CASSLNGGGANYGYTF
TRBJ2-3	TRBV9	few	17	TRBD2	TGTGCCAGCAGCCGAGTGGGACTAGCGGGGAGCACAGATACGCAGTATTTT	CASSRVGLAGSTDTQYF
TRBJ2-5	TRBV5-4	NA	11	NA	TGTGCCAGCAGCATACAAGAGACCCAGTACTTC	CASSIQETQYF
TRBJ2-3	TRBV5-1	NA	17	NA	TGCGCCAGCAGCTACCTACGGGGACAAACGAGCACAGATACGCAGTATTTT	CASSYLRGQTSTDTQYF
TRBJ1-2	TRBV5-6	NA	13	NA	TGTGCCAGCAGCATCAGGAGGCCGGGTGGCTACACCTTC	CASSIRRPGGYTF
TRBJ1-2	TRBV6-2/TRBV6-3	NA	13	TRBD1	TGTGCCAGCAGCAGGACAGGGCTTCGTGGCTACACCTTC	CASSRTGLRGYTF
TRBJ1-2	TRBV5-6	NA	15	TRBD1	TGTGCCAGCAGACTTGCCGGGACAGGCCTATCTGGCTACACCTTC	CASRLAGTGLSGYTF
TRBJ2-1	TRBV6-1	NA	16	NA	TGTGCCAGCAGTGAAGGCAGGGTAGCCTCCTACAATGAGCAGTTCTTC	CASSEGRVASYNEQFF
TRBJ2-3	TRBV7-2	NA	17	NA	TGTGCCAGCAGCTTAATGTCGGGGGGCGCTAGCACAGATACGCAGTATTTT	CASSLMSGGASTDTQYF
TRBJ2-7	TRBV27	NA	15	TRBD1	TGTGCCAGCAGTGCCCCCGGGACAGCAACCTACGAGCAGTACTTC	CASSAPGTATYEQYF
TRBJ2-7	TRBV2	NA	14	TRBD1	TGTGCCAGCAGTGAACGGACAGGGGGCTACGAGCAGTACTTC	CASSERTGGYEQYF
TRBJ1-4	TRBV6-6	once	16	NA	TGTGCCAGCAGTTTCAAATCGGGAACAGTTAATGAAAAACTGTTTTTT	CASSFKSGTVNEKLFF
TRBJ1-4	TRBV10-3	NA	16	NA	TGTGCCATCAGTGAGTCGAAGTCTACAGGGAGCGAAAAACTGTTTTTT	CAISESKSTGSEKLFF
TRBJ2-1	TRBV10-1	NA	15	TRBD2	TGCGCCAGCAGTGGGGGGACTAGCGGGGTCAATGAGCAGTTCTTC	CASSGGTSGVNEQFF
TRBJ1-6	TRBV19	many	14	TRBD1	TGTGCCAGTAGTATGGGACAGACCAATTCACCCCTCCACTTT	CASSMGQTNSPLHF
TRBJ2-3	TRBV7-2	NA	16	TRBD2	TGTGCCAGCAGCTTAAACCTAGCGGGGAACACAGATACGCAGTATTTT	CASSLNLAGNTDTQYF